A selection of T cell receptor beta chains follows, all from one sample in a study of identical twins. TCRdb reanalysed the 5' RACE reads using MiXCR and keeps one entry per CDR3 protein. The sample shows about 530,000 distinct CDR3 sequences, approximately 16% of them seen only once. These data were also reused for a study on yellow fever vaccine responses in identical twins.

The sequenced sample was CD4+ T cells sorted from blood. The receptors were sampled from a woman younger than 30 in good health. The CDR3 runs from the conserved cysteine through the conserved F or W. The D gene is left open where the match is weak. Some rows have no size entry. The others give once, few or many, or a class for an expanded clone.

clone size	J gene	CDR3 length	V gene	D gene	CDR3 protein	CDR3 DNA
few	TRBJ2-6	14	TRBV10-3	NA	CAISRSSGANVLTF	TGTGCCATCAGTAGGAGTTCCGGGGCCAACGTCCTGACTTTC
few	TRBJ2-3	13	TRBV4-1	NA	CASTPGPKDTQYF	TGCGCCAGCACTCCGGGCCCGAAAGATACGCAGTATTTT
many	TRBJ2-6	15	TRBV3-1	NA	CASSQEGSGANVLTF	TGTGCCAGCAGCCAAGAGGGATCTGGGGCCAACGTCCTGACTTTC
few	TRBJ1-1	12	TRBV12-3/TRBV12-4	NA	CASSFGVGEAFF	TGTGCCAGCAGTTTTGGGGTCGGTGAAGCTTTCTTT
many	TRBJ2-1	15	TRBV12-3/TRBV12-4	TRBD2	CASSPSSGNNNEQFF	TGTGCCAGCAGTCCGTCTAGCGGGAATAACAATGAGCAGTTCTTC
few	TRBJ2-3	15	TRBV12-5	TRBD2	CASATAGGRGDTQYF	TGTGCTAGTGCCACCGCGGGGGGACGGGGAGATACGCAGTATTTT
NA	TRBJ2-1	14	TRBV5-1	NA	CASSLDQGGYEQFF	TGCGCCAGCAGCTTGGACCAGGGGGGCTATGAGCAGTTCTTC
NA	TRBJ2-6	16	TRBV29-1	TRBD2	CSVETGLAVGANVLTF	TGCAGCGTTGAAACGGGACTAGCTGTTGGGGCCAACGTCCTGACTTTC
NA	TRBJ2-7	16	TRBV12-3/TRBV12-4	TRBD1	CASSFTSGQGSYEQYF	TGTGCCAGCAGTTTTACTTCGGGACAGGGATCCTACGAGCAGTACTTC
few	TRBJ2-1	14	TRBV20-1	NA	CSANQGHGIGEQFF	TGCAGTGCTAATCAAGGGCACGGAATAGGTGAGCAGTTCTTC
many	TRBJ1-5	15	TRBV5-1	TRBD1	CASSVGQGGNQPQHF	TGCGCCAGCAGCGTAGGACAGGGGGGCAATCAGCCCCAGCATTTT
NA	TRBJ2-2	13	TRBV11-2	NA	CASSFGQTGELFF	TGTGCCAGCAGCTTTGGACAGACCGGGGAGCTGTTTTTT
NA	TRBJ2-1	13	TRBV9	NA	CASRPSGPNEQFF	TGTGCCAGCAGACCTTCGGGACCTAATGAGCAGTTCTTC
NA	TRBJ1-1	15	TRBV12-3/TRBV12-4	TRBD1	CASSPPQGLYTEAFF	TGTGCCAGCAGCCCGCCACAGGGGTTGTACACTGAAGCTTTCTTT
NA	TRBJ2-2	14	TRBV20-1	NA	CSVSGTHNTGELFF	TGCAGCGTAAGCGGGACACACAACACCGGGGAGCTGTTTTTT
few	TRBJ1-1	14	TRBV10-2	NA	CASSDRMGGTEAFF	TGCGCCAGCAGTGATCGGATGGGTGGCACTGAAGCTTTCTTT
many	TRBJ2-7	15	TRBV24-1	NA	CATSDVGTGTYEQYF	TGTGCCACCAGTGATGTTGGGACGGGAACCTACGAGCAGTACTTC
few	TRBJ2-7	17	TRBV7-9	TRBD1	CASSPKSGTGSSYEQYF	TGTGCCAGCAGCCCTAAGTCAGGGACAGGGAGTTCCTACGAGCAGTACTTC
NA	TRBJ1-4	14	TRBV20-1	NA	CSAEGPVGYEKLFF	TGCAGTGCAGAAGGCCCCGTGGGTTATGAAAAACTGTTTTTT
NA	TRBJ2-1	15	TRBV7-6	TRBD2	CASSPPGLGGGEQFF	TGTGCCAGCAGTCCACCGGGACTAGGGGGGGGTGAGCAGTTCTTC